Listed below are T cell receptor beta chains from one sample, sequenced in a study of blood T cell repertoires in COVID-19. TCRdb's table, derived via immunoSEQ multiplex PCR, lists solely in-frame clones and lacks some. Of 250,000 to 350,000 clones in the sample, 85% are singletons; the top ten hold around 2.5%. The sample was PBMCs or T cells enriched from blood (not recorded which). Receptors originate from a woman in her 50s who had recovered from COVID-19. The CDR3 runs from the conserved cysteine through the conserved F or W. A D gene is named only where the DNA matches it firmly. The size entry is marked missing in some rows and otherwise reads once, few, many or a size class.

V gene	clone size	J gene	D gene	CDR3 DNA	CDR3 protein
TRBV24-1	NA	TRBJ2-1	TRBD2	TGTGCCACCAGCCGGACTAGCGGGGCCTACAATGAGCAGTTCTTC	CATSRTSGAYNEQFF
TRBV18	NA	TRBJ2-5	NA	TGTGCCAGCTCACGGCAGGTTCAAGAGACCCAGTACTTC	CASSRQVQETQYF
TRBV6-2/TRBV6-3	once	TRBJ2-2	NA	TGTGCCAGCAGTTATTACGGGGAGCTGTTTTTT	CASSYYGELFF
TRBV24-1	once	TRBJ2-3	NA	TGTGCCACCAGTGATAGGACAGTCACAGATACGCAGTATTTT	CATSDRTVTDTQYF
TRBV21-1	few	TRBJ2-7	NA	TGTGCCAGCCCCAAGCCCCGGGACAGGGCGGCGAACGAGCAGTACTTC	CASPKPRDRAANEQYF
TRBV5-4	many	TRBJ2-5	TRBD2	TGTGCCAGCAGCTTGGAGTTAGCGGGCGGACAAGAGACCCAGTACTTC	CASSLELAGGQETQYF
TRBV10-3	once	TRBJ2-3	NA	TGTGCCATCAGCTCAGAGCGGACAGATACGCAGTATTTT	CAISSERTDTQYF
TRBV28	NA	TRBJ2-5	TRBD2	TGTGCCAGCACTTCCCAGGGAGGGCCGGAGACCCAGTACTTC	CASTSQGGPETQYF
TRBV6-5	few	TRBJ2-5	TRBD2	TGTGCCAGCAGCCTGGGACTAGCCGGGACCCAGTACTTC	CASSLGLAGTQYF
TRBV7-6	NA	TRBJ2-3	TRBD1	TGTGCCAGCAGCCACAGGGGAAACAGTGTAGATACGCAGTATTTT	CASSHRGNSVDTQYF
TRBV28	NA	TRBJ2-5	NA	TGTGCCAGCAGTTTTAACAGCCAAGAGACCCAGTACTTC	CASSFNSQETQYF
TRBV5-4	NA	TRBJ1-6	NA	TGTGCCAGCAGCCCGGACAGTAGCTCCTATAATTCACCCCTCCACTTT	CASSPDSSSYNSPLHF
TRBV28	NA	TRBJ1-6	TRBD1	TGTGCCAGTAGAAGACAGGGGGAATCACCCCTCCACTTT	CASRRQGESPLHF
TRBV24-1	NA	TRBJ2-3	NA	TGTGCCACCAGTGGAAATCCTCCGGGTACGCAGTATTTT	CATSGNPPGTQYF
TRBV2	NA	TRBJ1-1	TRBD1	TGTGCCAGCAGGGGACAGGGGGTCACTGAAGCTTTCTTT	CASRGQGVTEAFF
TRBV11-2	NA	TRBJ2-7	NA	TGTGCCAGCAGCTTAGATCGGTCCCGGGATGAGCAGTACTTC	CASSLDRSRDEQYF
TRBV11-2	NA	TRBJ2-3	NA	TGTGCCAGCAGCCGAAACAGGGCCGGGACAGATACGCAGTATTTT	CASSRNRAGTDTQYF
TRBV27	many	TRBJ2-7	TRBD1	TGTGCCAGCAGTTTTGACAGGGGTACCTACGAGCAGTACTTC	CASSFDRGTYEQYF
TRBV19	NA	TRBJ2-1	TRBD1	TGTGCCAGTAGCGCAGGACAGGGCCCATACAATGAGCAGTTCTTC	CASSAGQGPYNEQFF
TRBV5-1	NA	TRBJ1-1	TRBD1	TGCGCCAGCAGCCCTGGGACAGGTGAAGCTTTCTTT	CASSPGTGEAFF
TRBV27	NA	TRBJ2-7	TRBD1	TGTGCCAGCAACCCCTACAGGGGTTTCTCCTACGAGCAGTACTTC	CASNPYRGFSYEQYF
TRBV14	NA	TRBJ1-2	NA	TGTGCCAGCAGCCAAGGGCCCGGGGGGCACTATGGCTACACCTTC	CASSQGPGGHYGYTF
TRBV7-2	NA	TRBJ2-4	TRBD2	TGTGCCAGCAGCTTACTCCAGCGGGAGGTTCTAGCCAAAAACATTCAGTACTTC	CASSLLQREVLAKNIQYF
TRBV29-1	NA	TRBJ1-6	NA	TGCAGCGTTCCGGGGGGGGGCGGTGCCCTCCACTTT	CSVPGGGGALHF
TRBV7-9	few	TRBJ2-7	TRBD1	TGTGCCAGCAGCTTAACTGCCGAGGGACAGCTTTACTTC	CASSLTAEGQLYF